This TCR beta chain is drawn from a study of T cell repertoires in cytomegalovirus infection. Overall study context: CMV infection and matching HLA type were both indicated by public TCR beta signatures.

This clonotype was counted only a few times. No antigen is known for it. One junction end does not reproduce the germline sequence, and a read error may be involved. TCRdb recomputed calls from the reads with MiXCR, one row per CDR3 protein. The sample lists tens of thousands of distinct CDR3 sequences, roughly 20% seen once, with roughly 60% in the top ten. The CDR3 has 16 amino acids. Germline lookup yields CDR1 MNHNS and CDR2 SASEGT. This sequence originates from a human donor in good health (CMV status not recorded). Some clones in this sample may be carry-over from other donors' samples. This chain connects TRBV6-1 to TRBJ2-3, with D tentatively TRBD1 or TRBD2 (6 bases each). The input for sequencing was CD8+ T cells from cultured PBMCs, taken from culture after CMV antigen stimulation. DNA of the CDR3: TGTGCCAGCAGTGAAGCCTGGGGGGCCCGCACAGAAACGCAGTATTTT. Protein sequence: CASSEAWGARTETQYF.